This T cell receptor beta chain was captured in a study of CD8+CD57+ T cells in acquired aplastic anemia. Whole-study context: Average DNA yield from sorted CD4+ and CD8+ cells was approximately 3 ug.

Genomic DNA, the template, was used for profiling of the TCR beta VDJ and CDR3. TCRdb reanalysed the reads using MiXCR and keeps one entry per CDR3 protein. The sample lists roughly 260,000 distinct CDR3 sequences; around 46% were seen once. Points on this clonotype: Its antigen is not identified.

Study-level points and caveats: Patients and controls shared 25 to 30 CD8+ CDR3 sequences, which appeared highly expressed in patients and within their immunodominant clones.

It was patients with CD8+CD57+ cell expansion by flow cytometry who were chosen for sequencing. A severe acquired aplastic anemia diagnosis applied to all patients. Blood samples were obtained from patients who had received no prior therapy. V was pared by 6 bases and J by 0 bases, with 11 bases between. CDR3 length: 14 amino acids. CDR1 and CDR2 (germline): SNHLY, FYNNEI. The TCR was taken from a human donor with aplastic anemia. Sequenced: sorted CD4+, CD8+, or CD8+CD57+ T cells (not recorded which) from PBMCs. This sequence joins TRBV2 and TRBJ1-1; D not certain. The chain's CDR3 is CASSSQTMNTEAFF. The CDR3 region has the DNA TGTGCCAGCAGCTCACAGACAATGAACACTGAAGCTTTCTTT.